The 6 T cell receptor beta chains in this list originate from one sample, sequenced in a study of cytomegalovirus exposure and HLA in healthy donors. Primers for the PCR totalled 60 Vbeta and 13 Jbeta. Some clones are missing from TCRdb's copy, which holds only in-frame ones; the method was immunoSEQ multiplex PCR. This table has about 120,000 clones, 65% to 80% appearing once. What was sequenced was PBMCs. Receptor source: a human donor in good health.

This clone was observed a few times. The J gene is TRBJ2-7, the V gene TRBV6-1; D perhaps matches TRBD1 (5 bases). The CDR3 contains 13 residues. Germline CDR1 MNHNS, CDR2 SASEGT. The V end was cut by 7 bases, the J end by 3 bases, with 13 bases between. This CDR3 is CASNPGQSYEQYF. CDR3 DNA sequence: TGTGCCAGCAACCCAGGGCAAAGCTACGAGCAGTACTTC.

This clone has just one count. This chain links TRBV9 with TRBJ2-7; tentatively, D is TRBD1 (6 bases). Looked up from germline, CDR1 is SGDLS and CDR2 is YYNGEE. The CDR3 spans 13 residues. Between the trimmed V and J ends, which lost 3 bases and 3 bases, there was a span of 10 bases. The CDR3 nucleotides read TGTGCCAGCAGCGGCCGGGACAACTACGAGCAGTACTTC. Residues: CASSGRDNYEQYF.

This clone appeared a single time. CDR3 sequence: CASQHRTQHF. The CDR3 nucleotides read TGTGCCAGCCAGCACAGGACCCAGCATTTT. This sequence joins TRBV28 and TRBJ1-5; weak D call: TRBD1 (5 bases). The V gene lost 8 bases and the J gene lost 11 bases, with 10 bases spanning the gap. The germline V gene has CDR1 MDHEN and CDR2 SYDVKM. This CDR3 has 10 amino acids.

The chain has TRBV29-1 and TRBJ2-7; tentatively, D is TRBD2 (6 bases). The CDR3 length is 14 residues. Germline CDR1 and CDR2: SQVTM and ANQGSEA. Trimming shortened V by 6 bases and J by 3 bases, and 18 bases separated the two germline ends. CDR3 protein: CSVVSGLEDYEQYF. In DNA, the CDR3 is TGCAGCGTCGTTTCGGGACTGGAAGACTACGAGCAGTACTTC.

In nucleotides, the CDR3 is TGTGCCAGCAGCTTCGGACTCGGGGAGCTGTTTTTT. It specifies CASSFGLGELFF. V is TRBV7-9 and J is TRBJ2-2; maybe TRBD2 (5 bases). CDR3 length equals 12 residues. Germline assignment: CDR1 SEHNR and CDR2 FQNEAQ (reference sequence). With 3 bases removed from V and 7 bases from J, the gap between germline ends came to 6 bases.

The gene calls are TRBV6-5 and TRBJ1-2; 7 nucleotides line up with TRBD1. CDR1 is MNHEY, CDR2 SVGAGI, per germline. The junction had 13 bases not matched to a gene; V was cut back by 5 bases and J by 7 bases. This CDR3 comprises 15 residues. CDR3 bases: TGTGCCAGCAGTGCAGAATTCCAGCGACAGGGTGGCTACACCTTC. Translating it yields CASSAEFQRQGGYTF.